This TCR beta chain was captured by sequencing in a study of T cell responses to AZD1222 COVID-19 vaccine. Between the trimmed V and J ends, which lost 6 bases and 4 bases, there was a span of 21 bases. The CDR3 length is 16 residues. Per the germline V gene, CDR1 is MNHEY and CDR2 is SMNVEV (reference sequence). Profiling relied on immunoSEQ multiplex PCR, and the TCRdb table lists in-frame clones only, not all of them. The data contain fewer than 110,000 clones, about 82% of them singletons. V usage is TRBV27 and J usage is TRBJ1-2; D perhaps matches TRBD1 (5 bases). This TCR was recovered from an adult in good health. Here the sequenced sample was peripheral blood, taken on day 0 of AZD1222 vaccination. In DNA form, the CDR3 reads TGTGCCAGCAGCTCCGACAGAATTAATTTCGGCTATGGCTACACCTTC. Translating gives CASSSDRINFGYGYTF.